These T cell receptor beta chains were read from a single sample in a study of T cells after yellow fever vaccination. TCRdb re-called the 5' RACE reads with MiXCR, one entry per CDR3 protein. The sample includes almost 70,000 distinct CDR3 sequences, about 6% of them seen just once. Sequenced here: CD4+ T cells sorted from PBMCs, sampled around 16 days after the first yellow fever vaccination. The source is a man aged 18 to 29 who received the YFV17D yellow fever vaccine. The CDR3 runs from the conserved cysteine through the conserved F or W. D genes are given only for firm matches. Not every row has a clone size; where given, it reads once, few, many or a size class.

clone size,J gene,D gene,V gene,CDR3 DNA,CDR3 protein
many,TRBJ2-3,NA,TRBV7-2,TGTGCCAGCAGCTCCGCGGCGTGGGGCCCCGCGGAGTATTTT,CASSSAAWGPAEYF
NA,TRBJ2-6,TRBD1,TRBV5-4,TGTGCCAGCAGCCCCGGGACAGGCTGGGCCAACGTCCTGACTTTC,CASSPGTGWANVLTF
many,TRBJ2-1,TRBD2,TRBV20-1,TGCAGTGCTAGAGGTCCTTTTCCGGGACTAGCGTTACATGAGCAGTTCTTC,CSARGPFPGLALHEQFF
NA,TRBJ2-3,TRBD2,TRBV6-4,TGTGCCAGCTCTCCCCGACCCGGACTAGCGGGCTCCACAGATACGCAGTATTTT,CASSPRPGLAGSTDTQYF
many,TRBJ2-3,NA,TRBV3-1,TGTGCCAGCAGCCAAGAGCCCTACGCATACACAGATACGCAGTATTTT,CASSQEPYAYTDTQYF
many,TRBJ2-5,NA,TRBV18,TGTGCCAGCTCACCGGGTACAGACCAAGAGACCCAGTACTTC,CASSPGTDQETQYF
many,TRBJ2-3,TRBD2,TRBV9,TGTGCCAGCAGCTTTAGCGGGGGGGCCACAGATACGCAGTATTTT,CASSFSGGATDTQYF
many,TRBJ2-3,NA,TRBV3-1,TGTGCCAGCAGCCGAAATAAGGCCGGCACAGATACGCAGTATTTT,CASSRNKAGTDTQYF
many,TRBJ1-6,NA,TRBV6-2/TRBV6-3,TGTGCCAGCAGTTCCGAGACTCCGAGCTATAATTCACCCCTCCACTTT,CASSSETPSYNSPLHF
many,TRBJ2-3,TRBD2,TRBV5-1,TGCGCCAGCAGCTTGTATCCTAGCGGGGATGCGGCGGATACGCAGTATTTT,CASSLYPSGDAADTQYF
many,TRBJ1-2,TRBD1,TRBV10-3,TGTGCCATCAGTGAGCAACCGGGACAGGGGGATGGCTACACCTTC,CAISEQPGQGDGYTF
many,TRBJ2-5,NA,TRBV4-3,TGCGCCAGCAGCCGAGACTGGGGGGAGACCCAGTACTTC,CASSRDWGETQYF
many,TRBJ1-1,NA,TRBV9,TGTGCCAGCAGCTCCCACACTGAAGCTTTCTTT,CASSSHTEAFF
many,TRBJ2-7,NA,TRBV7-2,TGTGCCAGCAGCAGATCGGACGGCTACGACGAGCAGTACTTC,CASSRSDGYDEQYF
NA,TRBJ1-2,NA,TRBV5-5,TGTGCCAGCGGCCCGAGGGTGGTCCCGATCTCTTCCTTC,CASGPRVVPISSF
NA,TRBJ1-5,NA,TRBV18,TGTGCCAGCTCCCCCACTGACATAGTTAGCAATCAGCCCCAGCATTTT,CASSPTDIVSNQPQHF
many,TRBJ1-6,NA,TRBV6-2/TRBV6-3,TGTGCCAGCAGTTACCCTCGGCCAGGGGATCCCCTCCACTTT,CASSYPRPGDPLHF
many,TRBJ2-1,NA,TRBV12-3/TRBV12-4,TGTGCCAGCGATTTATTCCCTTACAATGAGCAGTTCTTC,CASDLFPYNEQFF
many,TRBJ1-2,TRBD1,TRBV20-1,TGCAGTGCTTTGGGACAGAGCTATGGCTACACCTTC,CSALGQSYGYTF
many,TRBJ1-2,NA,TRBV10-3,TGTGCCATCAGTGAGTCCGGGGGCGCGGGCTATGGCTACACCTTC,CAISESGGAGYGYTF
many,TRBJ1-4,NA,TRBV30,TGTGCCTGGAGTCGGACAGCTACTAATGAAAAACTGTTTTTT,CAWSRTATNEKLFF
many,TRBJ1-2,TRBD1,TRBV4-2,TGTGCCAGCAGCACACGGGACAGGGGCTATGGCTACACCTTC,CASSTRDRGYGYTF
many,TRBJ1-6,NA,TRBV12-3/TRBV12-4,TGTGCCAGCAGTTTAGGACAGCGTGTGGATTCACCCCTCCACTTT,CASSLGQRVDSPLHF
many,TRBJ1-2,TRBD1,TRBV12-3/TRBV12-4,TGTGCCAGCAGTTTAATGGGACAGGGGTTTAATGGCTACACCTTC,CASSLMGQGFNGYTF
many,TRBJ2-5,NA,TRBV7-2,TGTGCCAGCAGCTTAGACAGGGCCCAAGAGACCCAGTACTTC,CASSLDRAQETQYF
NA,TRBJ1-1,NA,TRBV19,TGTGCCAGTAGGTCTTGGGGCTCTGAAGCTTTCTTT,CASRSWGSEAFF